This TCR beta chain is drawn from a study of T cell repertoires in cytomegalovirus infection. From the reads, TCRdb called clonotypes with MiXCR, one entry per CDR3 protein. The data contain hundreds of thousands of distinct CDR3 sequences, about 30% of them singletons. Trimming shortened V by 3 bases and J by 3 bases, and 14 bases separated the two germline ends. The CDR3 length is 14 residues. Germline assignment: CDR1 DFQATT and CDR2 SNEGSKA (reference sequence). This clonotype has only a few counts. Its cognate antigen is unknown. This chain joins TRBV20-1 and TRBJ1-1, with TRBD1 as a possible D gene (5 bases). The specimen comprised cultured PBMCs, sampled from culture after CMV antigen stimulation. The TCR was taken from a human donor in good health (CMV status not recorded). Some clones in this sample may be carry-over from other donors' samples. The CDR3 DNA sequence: TGCAGTGCTAGCTCGGCAGGGTGGGACACTGAAGCTTTCTTT. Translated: CSASSAGWDTEAFF.